A single sample gave rise to the 14 T cell receptor beta chains below, sequenced in a study of T cell responses to AZD1222 COVID-19 vaccine. Assay: immunoSEQ multiplex PCR; the TCRdb copy retains only in-frame clones and omits some. The sample shows about 180,000 clones, roughly 88% of them seen only once. The input for sequencing was peripheral blood, taken on day 0 of AZD1222 vaccination. Receptor source: an adult in good health.

The rearrangement links TRBV7-8 to TRBJ2-4; a possible D gene is TRBD2 (5 bases). CDR3 length: 17 residues. V lost 1 base and J lost 1, with 14 bases in between. Germline V gene sequence: CDR1 SGHVS, CDR2 FQNEAQ. The CDR3 loop is CASSLDEGNAAKNIQYF. In DNA form, the CDR3 reads TGTGCCAGCAGCTTAGATGAGGGAAACGCGGCCAAAAACATTCAGTACTTC.

The J gene is TRBJ2-7, the V gene TRBV27; 12 bases align to TRBD2. The CDR3 sequence is 14 residues long. Per the germline V gene, CDR1 is MNHEY and CDR2 is SMNVEV (reference sequence). V gave up 5 bases and J gave up 4 bases; unmatched junction bases: 3. The CDR3 DNA follows: TGTGCCAGCAGTGGGACTAGCGGGCTTTACGAGCAGTACTTC. This encodes CASSGTSGLYEQYF.

Only one count was recorded for this clone. The chain carries TRBV7-9 and TRBJ2-7; no firm D call. Trimming pared 5 bases from V and 3 bases from J, leaving 5 bases between. This CDR3 region has 11 residues. Germline CDR1 and CDR2: SEHNR and FQNEAQ (reference sequence). CDR3 region: CASSGHYEQYF. CDR3 sequence (DNA): TGTGCCAGCAGCGGGCACTACGAGCAGTACTTC.

This CDR3 is CASSPRGVVYEQYF. In DNA form, the CDR3 reads TGTGCCAGCAGCCCCCGGGGGGTCGTCTACGAGCAGTACTTC. V gene TRBV6-2 or TRBV6-3 combines with J gene TRBJ2-7; 7 positions agree with TRBD2. Trimming removed 6 bases from V and 3 bases from J; junction bases left unmatched: 8. CDR1 MNHEY and CDR2 SVGEGT come from the germline V gene. The CDR3 is made up of 14 amino acids.

The rearrangement joins TRBV5-1 to TRBJ1-2; 8 positions match TRBD1. This CDR3 region has 14 residues. The germline CDR1 and CDR2 sequences are SGHRS and YFSETQ. J was trimmed by 8 bases and V by 0 bases; bases with no gene match: 6. The CDR3 sequence: CASSLGGTGGGYTF. In DNA form, the CDR3 reads TGCGCCAGCAGCTTGGGCGGGACAGGCGGAGGCTACACCTTC.

The gene calls are TRBV5-5 and TRBJ2-7; TRBD1 agrees at 7 bases. The junction had 9 bases not matched to a gene; V was cut back by 1 base and J by 5 bases. Germline V gene data show CDR1 as SGHKS and CDR2 as YYEKEE (reference sequence). This CDR3 region has 15 residues. CDR3 amino acids: CASSLIGRGFDEQYF. The CDR3 region has the DNA TGTGCCAGCAGCTTGATTGGCAGGGGGTTTGACGAGCAGTACTTC. The variable domain in full, with the rest retrieved from reference TRBV5-5 and TRBJ2-7, is DAGVTQSPTHLIKTRGQQVTLRCSPISGHKSVSWYQQVLGQGPQFIFQYYEKEERGRGNFPDRFSARQFPNYSSELNVNALLLGDSALYLCASSLIGRGFDEQYFGPGTRLTVT.

This clone showed up just once. Different DNA sequences within this sample yield the same CDR3. This sequence joins TRBV10-3 and TRBJ1-2, with no clear D. CDR1 is ENHRY and CDR2 is SYGVKD in the germline V gene. The CDR3 sequence is 11 residues long. V gave up 4 bases and J gave up 8 bases, with 8 bases separating them. The CDR3 region is CAISGGEGYTF. The CDR3 DNA is TGTGCCATCAGTGGTGGGGAGGGCTACACCTTC.

For this clone: Mismatch with germline at one junction end may stem from a read error. The J gene is TRBJ2-5, the V gene TRBV15; 9 positions match TRBD1. This CDR3 is 14 amino acids long. Germline V gene lookup returns CDR1 LNHNV and CDR2 YYDKDF (reference sequence). The CDR3 bases are TGTGCCACCAGCGGAGACAGGGGGCAAGAGACCCAGTACTTC. Its translation is CATSGDRGQETQYF.

The V and J genes are TRBV30 and TRBJ1-3, with D uncertain. In germline, CDR1 is GTSNPN, CDR2 SVGIG (reference sequence). There are 13 residues in the CDR3. The V and J ends lost 4 bases and 0 bases respectively, with 7 bases between them. The CDR3 is CAWNGVSGNTIYF. CDR3 nucleotides: TGTGCCTGGAACGGCGTCTCTGGAAACACCATATATTTT.

The rearrangement uses TRBV6-6 and TRBJ2-6; D unresolved. Per the germline V gene, CDR1 is MNHNY and CDR2 is SVGAGI (reference sequence). This CDR3 contains 15 residues. V was pared by 6 bases and J by 0 bases, with 9 bases between. The CDR3 here is CASSTTVSGANVLTF. In nucleotides, the CDR3 is TGTGCCAGCAGCACTACAGTCTCTGGGGCCAACGTCCTGACTTTC.

The J gene is TRBJ2-7, the V gene TRBV2, with D possibly matching TRBD2 (6 bases). Germline V gives CDR1 SNHLY, CDR2 FYNNEI. CDR3 length equals 11 residues. V was pared by 5 bases and J by 5 bases, with 7 bases between. This CDR3 is CASSRGDEQYF. The CDR3 bases are TGTGCCAGCAGTCGCGGGGACGAGCAGTACTTC.

The chain is built from TRBV24-1 and TRBJ1-2, with 8 bases aligning to TRBD1. Trimming at V came to 4 bases and at J to 7 bases, leaving 4 bases not matched to a gene. Germline V CDR1 and CDR2: KGHDR, SFDVKD. The CDR3 is 13 residues long. In nucleotides, the CDR3 is TGTGCCACCAGTGACCCGACAGGGGTTGGCTACACCTTC. It yields the protein CATSDPTGVGYTF.

For the CDR3, the DNA is TGTGCCAGCAGTTACGCCCCGGGCAGAGAGGTTTTCTTT. Translated: CASSYAPGREVFF. This chain joins TRBV6-6 and TRBJ1-1; D unclear. V was pared by 2 bases and J by 13 bases, with 17 bases between. The germline V gene encodes CDR1 MNHNY and CDR2 SVGAGI (reference sequence). The CDR3 sequence is 13 residues long.

V is TRBV2 and J is TRBJ2-2; D is unresolved. V lost 5 bases and J lost 6, with 16 bases in between. CDR1 SNHLY and CDR2 FYNNEI come from the germline V gene. The length of the CDR3 is 15 residues. CDR3 loop: CASSTYSGSAGELFF. In nucleotides, the CDR3 is TGTGCCAGCAGTACCTATTCCGGGTCCGCCGGGGAGCTGTTTTTT.